This T cell receptor beta chain is drawn from a study of blood T cell repertoires in COVID-19 (dated by TCRdb to 2019 to 2021). Study-level background: Samples covering the acute and convalescent phases of COVID-19 were provided by collaborators in the United States, Italy and Spain. Where HLA class I and class II types were available, the types were taken from metadata supplied by the sample provider, not from assay-based typing. Samples came from the ongoing ImmuneRACE study (first 160 participants) plus 1,254 subjects from 6 global collaborators. Nearly every sample came with metadata listing a de-identified subject ID, COVID-19 status, age in years and sex. Deeply sampled blood TCRbeta repertoires from subjects exposed to, actively infected with, or recovered from COVID-19 were included in the dataset. The prospective study material was composed of cDNA or gDNA derived from T cells, B-cell-depleted T cells, or PBMCs. The repertoires were made available in a free public database intended to serve as a resource for research on the immune response to SARS-CoV-2. Results and caveats for the whole study, not just this receptor: How much clinical and demographic metadata was included differed by source and by participant, and the metadata was provided uncurated.

Participants in the prospective study were enrolled through a virtual design, were aged roughly 18 to 100 years, and lived in 24 United States geographic areas. In the prospective study, participants were assigned to cohorts based on the clinical history participants reported in a screening survey and a study questionnaire. In the prospective study, whole blood, serum and a nasopharyngeal or oropharyngeal swab were collected from each participant by mobile phlebotomists. Over a 2-month period, participants in the prospective study had the option of providing additional blood draws and questionnaires. Blood samples from the prospective study were shipped frozen or at room temperature prior to DNA extraction. The immunoSEQ Assay, a bias-controlled multiplex PCR, was used to amplify TCRbeta CDR3 regions from genomic DNA. The paper's data handling went like this. Within the assay, amplification of reference gene primers was used to estimate how many nucleated cells each sample contained. Sequence reads were collapsed and filtered to measure the absolute abundance of every unique TCRbeta CDR3 rearrangement. Productive Simpson clonality was computed per sample as the square root of Simpson's diversity index over productive rearrangements. Not all clones reach the TCRdb copy of this immuneACCESS table, which keeps in-frame sequences only. Checked studies attribute under half of the gap to unresolved V genes and leave the rest unexplained. V and J calls and clone size are those listed in that table; D and trimming were worked out from the DNA. A total of 130,000 to 150,000 clones appear in this sample, around 89% of them only once. The ten biggest clones cover roughly 1.2% of the sample.

The CDR3 holds 14 amino acids from the cysteine to the phenylalanine. CDR3 DNA only is kept here, 42 bases in frame from base 1. The germline V and J ends show losses of 6 bases and 6 bases respectively, and no gene match explains 7 bases of the junction. For CDR1 and CDR2, the germline V gene (reference sequence) lists MNHNY and SVGAGI. On this clone itself: Its antigen has not been determined. Per-base qualities were not stored, and no clone one base away is much larger.

This clonotype originated in a woman between 25 and 40 years old with acute COVID-19. This chain is built from TRBV6-6 and TRBJ1-2; 10 bases in between match TRBD1. Sequencing used PBMCs or T cells enriched from blood (not recorded which). The nucleotide sequence is given as TGTGCCAGCAGAACCTGGACAGGGGGTAATGGCTACACCTTC. It specifies CASRTWTGGNGYTF.